This T cell receptor beta chain was identified in a study of T cell responses to AZD1222 COVID-19 vaccine. Points from the study as a whole: Seropositive AZD1222 recipients at baseline numbered only 5 to 7. Spike-spanning, vaccine-associated CD4 TCRs were dominant at 160-218 and 743-854. Donors were largely white British and mainly female; clonal diversity was possibly underestimated.

Regarding this clone: Its antigen is not identified.

Data came from immunoSEQ multiplex PCR; TCRdb stores just in-frame clones and leaves some out. The table shows roughly 70,000 clones, with around 89% occurring only once. The germline V and J ends were trimmed by 3 bases and 3 bases, with 10 bases remaining between them. Germline loops: CDR1 SGHRS, CDR2 YFSETQ. This CDR3 has 13 residues. The sequence derives from an adult who received the MenACWY meningococcal vaccine as a control. V usage is TRBV5-1 and J usage is TRBJ2-7; D not certain. The specimen comprised peripheral blood, sampled 28 days after the second dose of the MenACWY control vaccine. The CDR3 region is CASSSPGFYEQYF. CDR3 sequence (DNA): TGCGCCAGCAGCTCCCCCGGGTTCTACGAGCAGTACTTC.